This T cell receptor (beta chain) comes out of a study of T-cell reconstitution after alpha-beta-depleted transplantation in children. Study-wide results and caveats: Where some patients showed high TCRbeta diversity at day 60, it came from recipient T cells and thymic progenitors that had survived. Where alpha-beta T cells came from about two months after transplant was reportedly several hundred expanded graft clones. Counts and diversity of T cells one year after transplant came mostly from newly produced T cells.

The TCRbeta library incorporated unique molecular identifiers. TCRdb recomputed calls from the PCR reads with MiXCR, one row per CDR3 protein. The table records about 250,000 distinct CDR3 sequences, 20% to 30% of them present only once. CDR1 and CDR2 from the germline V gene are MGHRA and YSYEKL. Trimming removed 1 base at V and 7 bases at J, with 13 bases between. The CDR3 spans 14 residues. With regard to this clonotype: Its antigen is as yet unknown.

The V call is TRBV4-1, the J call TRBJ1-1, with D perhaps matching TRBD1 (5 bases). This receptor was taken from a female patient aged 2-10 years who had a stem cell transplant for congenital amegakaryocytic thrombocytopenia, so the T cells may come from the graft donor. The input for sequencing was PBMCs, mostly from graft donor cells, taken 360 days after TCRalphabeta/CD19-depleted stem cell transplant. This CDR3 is CASSQVLGGGEAFF. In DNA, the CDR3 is TGCGCCAGCAGCCAAGTTCTGGGTGGGGGTGAAGCTTTCTTT.